The source of this T cell receptor beta chain is a study of post-analysis software for immune sequencing data. On the study more broadly: Progressive-relapsing, secondary progressive and relapsing-remitting multiple sclerosis were among the disease courses included.

TCR beta libraries were prepared from cDNA with unique molecular identifiers. Once about 0.95 to 10 million T cells were used, approximately 470,000 cDNA molecules resulted. From the PCR reads, TCRdb called clonotypes with MiXCR, one entry per CDR3 protein. This table has fewer than 700,000 distinct CDR3 sequences, roughly two fifths appearing once. A word on this clonotype: Its target is not known.

J was trimmed by 6 bases and V by 7 bases; bases with no gene match: 8. This CDR3 spans 13 amino acids. Whole-study findings and limits: Patients showed TRBV5-6, TRBV5-1 and TRBV20-1 among about five TRBV segments more frequent than in controls. Versus controls, multiple sclerosis patients showed significantly lower diversity (normalized Chao1). The F measure placed samples prepared in the same batch into strongly shared clusters.

The sequence derives from a girl between 5 and 17 years old with multiple sclerosis. The sequencing input was blood. V usage is TRBV12-3 or TRBV12-4 and J usage is TRBJ2-7; 8 bases map to TRBD2. DNA for the CDR3: TGTGCCAGCACCCCGGGAGGGCCTAGCGAGCAGTACTTC. Translation: CASTPGGPSEQYF.